Listed here are 14 T cell receptor beta chains from one sample, sequenced in a study of spatial heterogeneity in lung cancer. As to time point: sample taken at primary tumor resection. TCRdb passed the 5' RACE reads through MiXCR, listing each CDR3 protein once. This table holds over 9,000 distinct CDR3 sequences, roughly 14% found once. Regarding the study as a whole: Expanded alpha and beta TCR counts within tumors tracked tumor mutation counts.

For these TCRs, the target antigens are not known. The input for sequencing was lung tumor tissue, taken at surgery. These receptors all stem from a male donor with early-stage non-small cell lung cancer.

By share of the sample, this clonotype is medium-sized. The rearrangement links TRBV7-2 to TRBJ1-5, with D unclear. Trimming cost V 1 base and J 1 base, with 8 bases left between them. CDR3 length equals 15 residues. The V gene's germline CDR1 is SGHTA and CDR2 FQGNSA. The CDR3 protein is CASSLGPGSNQPQHF. CDR3 nucleotide sequence: TGTGCCAGCAGCTTAGGGCCGGGAAGCAATCAGCCCCAGCATTTT. Combining the CDR3 with reference TRBV7-2 and TRBJ1-5 gives the whole variable domain GAGVSQSPSNKVTEKGKDVELRCDPISGHTALYWYRQSLGQGLEFLIYFQGNSAPDKSGLPSDRFSAERTGGSVSTLTIQRTQQEDSAVYLCASSLGPGSNQPQHFGDGTRLSIL.

This clonotype was counted many times. V and J are TRBV6-1 and TRBJ2-1; D unresolved. Germline-derived CDR1 and CDR2 are MNHNS and SASEGT. The germline V and J ends were trimmed by 2 bases and 2 bases, with 10 bases remaining between them. The CDR3 has 15 amino acids. The CDR3 region has the DNA TGTGCCAGCAGTGAATCGGTAGCAGCCTACAATGAGCAGTTCTTC. The encoded protein is CASSESVAAYNEQFF.

By its share, this clonotype is medium-sized (0.01 to 0.1%). The chain has TRBV7-2 and TRBJ2-5; a weak D match, TRBD2 (5 bases). Germline CDR1 is SGHTA and CDR2 is FQGNSA. V dropped 0 bases and J dropped 0 bases, with 8 bases sitting between them. The CDR3 covers 15 residues. The CDR3 nucleotides read TGTGCCAGCAGCTTAGCTGGACTCGACCAAGAGACCCAGTACTTC. Its translation: CASSLAGLDQETQYF.

There are many counts of this clonotype. The chain uses TRBV7-2 and TRBJ2-1, with 9 bases fitting TRBD1. The CDR3 contains 13 residues. CDR1 and CDR2 (germline): SGHTA, FQGNSA. Trimming cost V 3 bases and J 9 bases; bases outside gene matches: 3. The CDR3 sequence: CASSLDRGVEQFF. The CDR3 region has the DNA TGTGCCAGCAGCTTGGACAGGGGTGTTGAGCAGTTCTTC.

In this sample, this clonotype turned up many times. The chain uses TRBV11-2 and TRBJ1-4, with D maybe TRBD1 (5 bases). Germline V CDR1 and CDR2: SGHAT, FQNNGV. The V end was cut by 0 bases, the J end by 8 bases, with 13 bases between. The CDR3 has 15 residues. The CDR3 coding sequence is TGTGCCAGCAGCTTAGATCGGGGGGGTTACGAAAAACTGTTTTTT. Its protein is CASSLDRGGYEKLFF.

This clonotype has ten or more counts. The J gene is TRBJ2-7, the V gene TRBV7-2; 8 nucleotides line up with TRBD2. This CDR3 is 14 amino acids long. V lost 5 bases and J lost 1; bases outside the gene matches: 4. Germline loops: CDR1 SGHTA, CDR2 FQGNSA. CDR3 nucleotide sequence: TGTGCCAGCAGCGTGCTAGCGGGTTCCTACGAGCAGTACTTC. Its protein product is CASSVLAGSYEQYF.

This clonotype is deemed medium-sized (0.01 to 0.1%). The chain has TRBV10-3 and TRBJ1-2; D gene unclear. The CDR3 covers 13 residues. Trimming cost V 4 bases and J 5 bases, with 11 bases left between them. Germline CDR1 is ENHRY and CDR2 is SYGVKD. The CDR3 here is CAISVQEGYGYTF. CDR3 bases: TGTGCCATCAGTGTCCAGGAGGGTTATGGCTACACCTTC.

This clonotype has a handful of counts. V is TRBV11-2 and J is TRBJ2-3; 8 nucleotides match TRBD2. CDR1 SGHAT and CDR2 FQNNGV come from the germline V gene. CDR3 length: 16 amino acids. V shed 7 bases and J 1 base; nucleotides not matched to a gene: 10. Written as DNA, the CDR3 is TGTGCCAGCAACCCAAGTTGGCGGGAGGGCACAGATACGCAGTATTTT. Amino acid sequence: CASNPSWREGTDTQYF.

The table lists this clonotype with many counts. The DNA of the CDR3 is TGTGCCAGCAGCCCCAGGACTAGCGGCTACGAGCAGTACTTC. Amino acid sequence: CASSPRTSGYEQYF. This chain connects TRBV9 to TRBJ2-7, with 10 nucleotides matching TRBD2. The CDR3 length is 14 residues. Germline-derived CDR1 and CDR2 are SGDLS and YYNGEE. V trimming: 4 bases; J trimming: 3 bases; junction bases outside the gene matches: 4.

This clonotype came up many times. The V gene is TRBV12-3 or TRBV12-4, the J gene TRBJ2-1; the match to TRBD2 covers 8 bases. The trim removed 4 bases at V and 3 bases at J, leaving 8 bases unmatched. The CDR3 runs 16 residues. CDR3 sequence reads: CASSSFAGGIYNEQFF. The CDR3 DNA reads as TGTGCCAGCAGTTCCTTCGCGGGAGGTATCTACAATGAGCAGTTCTTC.

This chain links TRBV7-9 with TRBJ2-1; D remains unclear. The germline V and J ends were trimmed by 1 base and 1 base, with 5 bases remaining between them. Germline CDR1 reads SEHNR; CDR2 reads FQNEAQ (reference sequence). This CDR3 is 14 amino acids long. The CDR3 region is CASSLDLSYNEQFF. The CDR3 coding sequence is TGTGCCAGCAGCTTAGATCTTTCCTACAATGAGCAGTTCTTC.

In this sample, this clonotype turned up many times. V gene TRBV29-1 combines with J gene TRBJ2-7; D is unresolved. Germline V lookup: CDR1 SQVTM, CDR2 ANQGSEA. The ends were cut back, 4 bases at V and 6 bases at J, with 22 bases in the middle. CDR3 size: 15 residues. The DNA of the CDR3 is TGCAGCGTTGTGCCGAACACCCAGGACCTTAGCGAGCAGTACTTC. Residues: CSVVPNTQDLSEQYF.

This clonotype was seen ten or more times. This chain connects TRBV6-1 to TRBJ1-5; 7 nucleotides agree with TRBD1. This CDR3 is 15 amino acids long. Germline V gene lookup returns CDR1 MNHNS and CDR2 SASEGT. Trimming cost V 6 bases and J 3 bases; bases outside gene matches: 8. The CDR3: CASSAGTANNQPQHF. For the CDR3, the DNA is TGTGCCAGCAGCGCCGGGACAGCTAACAATCAGCCCCAGCATTTT.

This clonotype was detected many times. The chain has TRBV28 and TRBJ2-1, with TRBD2 as a possible D gene (6 bases). V was shortened by 2 bases and J by 5 bases, with 13 bases between the two germline ends. Per the germline V gene, CDR1 is MDHEN and CDR2 is SYDVKM. CDR3 length equals 15 residues. This chain's CDR3 is CASSLTGVRNNEQFF. In DNA form, the CDR3 reads TGTGCCAGCAGTTTAACGGGAGTCCGTAACAATGAGCAGTTCTTC.